This T cell receptor (beta chain) appears in the sequencing data of a study of blood T cell repertoires in COVID-19 (dated by TCRdb to the early 2020s). Turning to the overall study: Collaborator samples came from the United States, Italy and Spain and covered acute and convalescent phases of COVID-19. Samples came from the ongoing ImmuneRACE study (first 160 participants) plus 1,254 subjects from 6 global collaborators. The prospective study material was composed of cDNA or gDNA derived from T cells, B-cell-depleted T cells, or PBMCs. A freely available public database, intended as a resource for researchers studying the immune response to SARS-CoV-2, is where the repertoires were released. Where available, HLA class I and class II types were taken from metadata supplied by the sample provider and were not determined by assay-based typing. A de-identified subject ID, COVID-19 status, age in years and sex were almost always included in the sample metadata. The dataset comprised deeply sampled blood TCRbeta repertoires from subjects exposed to, actively infected with, or recovered from COVID-19.

TCRbeta CDR3 regions were amplified from genomic DNA using the immunoSEQ Assay, a bias-controlled multiplex PCR. As for the authors' bioinformatics: The number of nucleated cells in each sample was estimated from the amplification of reference gene primers within the assay. To quantify the absolute abundance of each unique TCRbeta CDR3 rearrangement, sequence reads were collapsed and filtered. Productive Simpson clonality was computed per sample as the square root of Simpson's diversity index over productive rearrangements. Drawn from immuneACCESS, this table holds only the in-frame rearrangements with V and J called that TCRdb kept. Clones are partly lost; checked studies trace under half to an unresolved V gene and leave the rest unexplained. That table furnishes V, J and clone size, whereas the DNA furnished D and trimming. For this sample the table gives some 190,000 clones, of which 70% to 85% were detected only once. The ten largest clones add up to approximately 3% of the sample.

The CDR3 has 13 amino acids, counting the end cysteine and phenylalanine. The only DNA kept is the CDR3, 39 bases in frame from the first base. V trim: 4 bases; J trim: 4 bases; unmatched bases: 3. The germline V gene gives CDR1 as MNHEY and CDR2 as SVGAGI. Notes on this clone: Its antigen is not yet known. The input lacks base qualities; no much larger clone sits a single base away. The same CDR3 arises from other DNA sequences in this sample as well.

Participants in the prospective study were aged about 18 to 90 years, lived in 24 United States geographic areas, and enrolled through a virtual design. In the prospective study, participants were assigned to cohorts based on the clinical history participants reported in a screening survey and a study questionnaire. For ImmuneRACE Cohort 3, a participant was defined as recovered based on two consecutive negative NP/OP PCR tests, clearance by a healthcare professional, or resolution of symptoms. Each participant in the prospective study had whole blood, serum and a nasopharyngeal or oropharyngeal swab collected by mobile phlebotomists. Additional blood draws and questionnaires over an approximately two-month period could optionally be provided by prospective study participants. Before DNA extraction, prospective study blood samples were shipped either frozen or at room temperature. The full study reports these points: The quantity of clinical and demographic metadata differed by source and by participant and was supplied without curation.

The sequenced material came from PBMCs or T cells enriched from blood (not recorded which). The receptor comes from a woman aged 25 to 39 who had recovered from COVID-19. The receptor chain draws on TRBV6-5 and TRBJ1-1; a stretch of 7 junction bases matches TRBD1. In nucleotide form, the sequence is TGTGCCAGCAGTTTGACAGGGAGCACTGAAGCTTTCTTT. The translation is CASSLTGSTEAFF.